These T cell receptor beta chains were read from a single sample in a study of OX40 agonist ivuxolimab in advanced cancers. Method: immunoSEQ multiplex PCR; TCRdb's copy keeps in-frame clones and lacks some. The profile shows some 90,000 clones, more than 80% of them singletons. This material consisted of CD4+ or CD8+ T cells sorted from blood, taken in a trial of the OX40 agonist ivuxolimab. The receptors come from an adult with an advanced solid tumor such as melanoma, head and neck, liver or kidney cancer. Both conserved end residues are trimmed from each CDR3.

V gene	J gene	CDR3 protein
TRBV6-5	TRBJ2-5	ASSYGGETQY
TRBV15	TRBJ1-5	ATSRAVGNQPQH
TRBV6-1	TRBJ2-5	ASSELPASTGTQY
TRBV5-1	TRBJ2-5	ASSYVGAQETQY
TRBV4-1	TRBJ1-2	ASSPRQGSDYGYT
TRBV6-1	TRBJ2-2	ASFRRVGNTGELF
TRBV28	TRBJ2-3	ASRTGGYADTQY
TRBV7-9	TRBJ1-2	ASSLTGSGYGYT
TRBV11-3	TRBJ2-1	ASSPDFSSYNEQF
TRBV7-2	TRBJ2-1	ASSLDSLAGNEQF
TRBV29-1	TRBJ1-4	SVEQGSNEKLF
TRBV4-1	TRBJ2-1	ASSLGLAGEGGQF
TRBV28	TRBJ2-6	ASSSLKGANVLT
TRBV5-1	TRBJ2-7	ASSSGRTGPHEQY
TRBV28	TRBJ1-1	ASSFGQANTEAF
TRBV5-1	TRBJ2-1	ASTTEPLYNEQF
TRBV7-3	TRBJ1-1	ASSLTSVTEAF
TRBV7-9	TRBJ2-1	ASSSPSSGEQF
TRBV5-8	TRBJ2-7	ASSRRGGDYEQY
TRBV7-2	TRBJ2-7	ASSSPTSGRAPYEQY
TRBV21-1	TRBJ2-7	ASTGASGTETYEQY
TRBV10-3	TRBJ1-5	AIREGLGNQPQH
TRBV6-1	TRBJ1-4	ASTPTVVNEKLF
TRBV19	TRBJ2-2	ASSNEVRAFAAALNTGELF
TRBV5-1	TRBJ2-5	ASSLFGRDVETQY
TRBV27	TRBJ2-5	ASRGGARTQETQY
TRBV28	TRBJ1-3	ASSYQFSGNTIY
TRBV7-2	TRBJ2-7	ASSTDSTYEQY
TRBV7-2	TRBJ2-4	ASSLSFQGTDIQY
TRBV7-5	TRBJ1-2	ARSFSETGTVFNYGYT
TRBV25-1	TRBJ1-3	ASSGRHISGNTIY
TRBV27	TRBJ2-4	ASRGGSALAKNIQY
TRBV28	TRBJ2-7	ASSHGQAYEQY
TRBV5-1	TRBJ1-1	ASSPLQGVWTEAF
TRBV14	TRBJ2-2	ASREQGNTGELF
TRBV11-2	TRBJ2-5	ASSLGLGQGQKTQY
TRBV7-3	TRBJ2-3	ASRLTSSDTQY
TRBV9	TRBJ1-4	ASSVVGGLNEKLF
TRBV7-8	TRBJ2-4	ASSLGDRVIAKNIQY
TRBV27	TRBJ1-4	ASSFGGAEKLF
TRBV6-5	TRBJ2-7	ATRTEGSGEQY
TRBV11-3	TRBJ2-1	ASSLDSPREQF
TRBV6-5	TRBJ2-3	ASSGLAGGDTQY
TRBV11-2	TRBJ2-3	ASSGDPTSSTDTQY
TRBV18	TRBJ1-3	ASSPSTGSGNTIY